This record looks at one TCR beta chain sequence and its context. This clonotype was seen at least ten times. No cognate antigen has been identified for it. An end of the junction differs from the germline gene, which may be a read error. Amplification of TCR beta CDR3 regions was carried out from RNA transcripts. The first round of RT-PCR for the TCR CDR3 was performed with the HTBI primer set and the Qiagen OneStep RT-PCR kit. Libraries were constructed in a second round of multiplex PCR, after which size selection and purification were carried out. Paired-end sequencing of the libraries was performed with 100 bp reads on an Illumina HiSeq2000. The study's own analysis went as follows. SOAPnuke was used to process the raw data, with reads discarded if the reads contained adapters or uncalled bases, had a mean Phred below 15, or lacked an exact constant-primer or identifier match. COPE v1.2.5 was used to merge high-quality paired reads, and clonotypes were defined as unique nucleotide sequences. MiTCR v1.1 was used to align the clonotypes against IMGT TRBV, TRBD and TRBJ reference segments. The analysis was restricted to V-J combinations with a frequency above 0.0001, which together covered about 99% of the repertoires. The TCS score was defined as F50 (clonal expansion) divided by E x V (chaos), with BLOSUM62-based TCRdist calculated between CDR3 peptides within each V-J. Welch's t-statistics and random forest reduced around 520 V-J features to 13, which were used in a naive Bayes classifier (R e1071). Using fastp at Q25 and MiXCR, TCRdb reprocessed the public reads and kept productive beta chains. Records with the same CDR3 protein are collapsed into one entry carrying the most frequent genes and DNA. The V and J calls were not made by the authors but by TCRdb's processing. In all, the sample holds under 400,000 distinct CDR3 sequences, and around 20% of those were seen once. Together, the top ten hold 50% of the sample.

Stable Graves' hyperthyroidism was defined as the absence of progression to ophthalmopathy over 18 months of follow-up. Hyperthyroidism patients were newly diagnosed, had a disease duration of under 2 months, and were aged 18 to 65 years. The study excluded patients with uncontrolled infections, other autoimmune diseases, pregnancy or lactation. Diagnoses were based on clinical symptoms, serum thyroxine and TRAb, thyroid ultrasound and orbital computed tomography. PBMCs were isolated from more than 9 ml of fresh peripheral blood by Ficoll-Paque density gradient centrifugation. Trizol reagent was used to extract total RNA, and RNA quality was then checked on an Agilent 2100 Bioanalyzer. This entry is derived from a study of T cells in Graves' hyperthyroidism and ophthalmopathy (dated by TCRdb to about 2019). Background on the whole study: Peripheral blood was collected at initial diagnosis, before any treatment. TCR V-J signatures able to tell the groups apart were searched for in a discovery cohort of approximately 95 patients, of whom more than 40 had Graves' ophthalmopathy and about 55 had stable Graves' hyperthyroidism. Whether ophthalmopathy could be predicted prospectively was tested in an independent validation cohort made up of under 20 hyperthyroidism patients plus 17 patients who later progressed to ophthalmopathy. The 75 to 100 discovery patients were randomly divided into training and test sets at a 7:3 ratio. In addition, the study compared T-cell repertoires in thyroid tissue and in blood from 6 or 7 Graves' hyperthyroidism patients. After sampling, hyperthyroidism patients received methimazole starting at 30 mg daily, and ophthalmopathy patients received high-dose intravenous methylprednisolone. The paper reports TCR Vbeta CDR3 sequencing of 140 or so peripheral blood samples: approximately 43 ophthalmopathy, around 80 hyperthyroidism and approximately 17 progressor patients.

Sequences SGHRS (CDR1) and YFSETQ (CDR2) are obtained from the germline V gene. The CDR3 has 15 amino acids, counting the end cysteine and phenylalanine. The CDR3 DNA has 45 bases and is translated from base 1. Summary of the overall study and its limitations: Most expanded thyroid clonotypes (frequency above 0.001) were also detected in blood, suggesting blood repertoires may reflect thyroid immune responses. No statistical method was used to set the sample size in advance, and investigators knew the group allocation. During validation, the model predicted progression to ophthalmopathy a median of approximately 6 months ahead of onset, with almost 71% sensitivity and under 85% specificity. Ophthalmopathy was separated from stable hyperthyroidism by a 13 V-J signature model, with around 90% sensitivity and 81% to 82% specificity obtained in cross-validation and 80%/75% obtained in testing.

Material for sequencing was blood. The V and J segments used are TRBV5-1 and TRBJ2-1; the D gene is perhaps TRBD1, on 7 matching bases. The sequence derives from a woman aged 45 to 65 with Graves' hyperthyroidism. The CDR3 reads as follows: CASSLGQGGYNEQFF. The DNA sequence follows: TGTGCCAGCAGCTTAGGGCAGGGGGGCTACAATGAGCAGTTCTTC.